These 25 T cell receptor beta chains originate from one sample sequenced in a study of CD8+ T cells in alopecia areata. RNA, once extracted, was reverse transcribed into cDNA for use as the sequencing template. TCRdb's table, derived via immunoSEQ multiplex PCR, lists solely in-frame clones and lacks some. The sample has some 170,000 clones, over 50% seen once; the top ten hold 14% to 15%. Here the sequenced sample was CD4+ T cells sorted from blood, taken at week 0. The origin of the receptors is a human donor with alopecia areata.

This chain joins TRBV30 and TRBJ1-1; D remains unclear. This CDR3 contains 15 residues. V was cut by 4 bases and J by 0 bases, with 15 bases left in between. The germline CDR1 and CDR2 sequences are GTSNPN and SVGIG (reference sequence). CDR3 amino acids: CAWIPTLAVNTEAFF. CDR3 bases: TGTGCCTGGATACCCACCCTTGCAGTGAACACTGAAGCTTTCTTT.

V is TRBV12-5 and J is TRBJ1-3, with D perhaps TRBD1 (6 bases). The CDR3 consists of 15 residues. The V gene lost 7 bases and the J gene lost 2 bases, with 15 bases spanning the gap. The germline CDR1 and CDR2 sequences are LGHNT and FRNRAP. CDR3 region: CASALQGITGNTIYF. Here the CDR3 DNA reads TGTGCTAGTGCTTTACAGGGAATTACTGGAAACACCATATATTTT.

The chain combines TRBV5-1 with TRBJ1-4, with a possible D match to TRBD1 (6 bases). The germline V and J ends were trimmed by 4 bases and 8 bases, with 12 bases remaining between them. Looked up from germline, CDR1 is SGHRS and CDR2 is YFSETQ. This CDR3 is built from 13 residues. The CDR3 nucleotides are TGCGCCAGCAGCACTGGACAGAAGGAAAAACTGTTTTTT. Protein: CASSTGQKEKLFF.

J is TRBJ1-3 and V is TRBV30; D perhaps matches TRBD1 (5 bases). The CDR3 runs 14 residues. V was shortened by 3 bases and J by 5 bases, with 14 bases between the two germline ends. Germline assignment: CDR1 GTSNPN and CDR2 SVGIG (reference sequence). The CDR3 reads CAWSTGTTRNTIYF. The CDR3 coding sequence is TGTGCCTGGAGCACAGGTACGACCAGAAACACCATATATTTT.

This clone appeared once. The chain combines TRBV30 with TRBJ2-7, with a weak D call TRBD1 (6 bases). V dropped 2 bases and J dropped 4 bases, with 12 bases sitting between them. The CDR3 is made up of 13 amino acids. Germline values: CDR1 GTSNPN, CDR2 SVGIG (reference sequence). CDR3 protein: CAWSSGQGYEQYF. CDR3 sequence (DNA): TGTGCCTGGAGTTCTGGCCAGGGGTACGAGCAGTACTTC.

The chain has TRBV7-3 and TRBJ2-3; a weak D match, TRBD2 (6 bases). The V end lost 5 bases, the J end lost 6 bases, and 18 bases lay between the germline ends. CDR1 and CDR2 (germline): SGHTA, FQGTGA. The CDR3 length is 15 residues. CDR3 sequence (DNA): TGTGCCAGCAGCCCATCGGGGGAGAGACACGATACGCAGTATTTT. Translated, it gives CASSPSGERHDTQYF.

V usage is TRBV6-6 and J usage is TRBJ1-1; the match to TRBD1 covers 7 bases. With V trimmed by 6 bases and J by 8 bases, 3 bases remained unmatched. CDR1 and CDR2 (germline): MNHNY, SVGAGI (reference sequence). CDR3 length: 11 amino acids. CDR3 sequence: CASRDREEAFF. In DNA, the CDR3 is TGTGCCAGCAGAGACAGGGAGGAAGCTTTCTTT.

The chain joins TRBV7-9 to TRBJ2-1; tentatively, D is TRBD2 (5 bases). Deletions cut 2 bases from V and 6 bases from J, with 8 bases between. The CDR3 has 13 amino acids. Germline V gene lookup returns CDR1 SEHNR and CDR2 FQNEAQ (reference sequence). This CDR3 is CASSLNAGNEQFF. The CDR3 DNA follows: TGTGCCAGCAGCTTAAACGCGGGCAATGAGCAGTTCTTC.

The CDR3, as DNA: TGTGCCAGCAGTACACAGGGTATCGATTACGAGCAGTACTTC. Translated, it gives CASSTQGIDYEQYF. The V and J genes are TRBV25-1 and TRBJ2-7; D may be TRBD1 (6 bases). The length of the CDR3 is 14 residues. Germline CDR1 MGHDK, CDR2 SYGVNS. The ends were cut back, 5 bases at V and 4 bases at J, with 15 bases in the middle.

The gene calls are TRBV29-1 and TRBJ1-5; TRBD1 agrees at 9 bases. From germline, CDR1 is SQVTM and CDR2 ANQGSEA. The CDR3 is 13 amino acids. J gave up 2 bases and V 5 bases, and 1 base lay outside the gene matches. CDR3 amino acids: CSVWDRGNQPQHF. The CDR3 DNA follows: TGCAGCGTTTGGGACAGGGGCAATCAGCCCCAGCATTTT.

V usage is TRBV5-1 and J usage is TRBJ2-7; no reliable D call. This CDR3 has 16 amino acids. The V and J ends lost 0 bases and 1 base respectively, with 14 bases between them. Germline V gene sequence: CDR1 SGHRS, CDR2 YFSETQ. The CDR3 region is CASSLDPADTSYEQYF. In DNA, the CDR3 is TGCGCCAGCAGCTTGGATCCCGCGGATACTTCCTACGAGCAGTACTTC.

In its sample, this clone was seen once. The J gene is TRBJ2-2, the V gene TRBV7-9, with D perhaps matching TRBD2 (6 bases). The CDR3 is 15 amino acids. V was clipped by 5 bases and J by 3 bases, with 13 bases between them. The germline gives CDR1 SEHNR, CDR2 FQNEAQ (reference sequence). The DNA for the CDR3 is TGTGCCAGCAGCCCCTGGAGGGTCGACACCGGGGAGCTGTTTTTT. Translated: CASSPWRVDTGELFF.

The sample holds one count of this clone. The rearrangement uses TRBV5-6 and TRBJ2-7, with D maybe TRBD1 (5 bases). The CDR3 consists of 15 residues. Germline lookup yields CDR1 SGHDT and CDR2 YYEEEE. Trimming took 5 bases from V and 2 from J, leaving 17 bases between them. CDR3 sequence (DNA): TGTGCCAGCAGACCGCTCAACAGGCTCACCTACGAGCAGTACTTC. This translates into CASRPLNRLTYEQYF.

The genes are TRBV10-2 and TRBJ1-2; TRBD1 aligns across 10 bases. Trimming at V came to 3 bases and at J to 4 bases, leaving 11 bases not matched to a gene. Germline V gene lookup returns CDR1 WSHSY and CDR2 SAAADI. The CDR3 loop spans 17 amino acids. The CDR3 DNA follows: TGCGCCAGCAGTGATCTTAAAATTGGGACAGGGGTCTATGGCTACACCTTC. It yields the protein CASSDLKIGTGVYGYTF.

The chain recombines TRBV30 with TRBJ2-1; D might be TRBD2 (5 bases). Germline V gene data show CDR1 as GTSNPN and CDR2 as SVGIG (reference sequence). Between the trimmed V and J ends, which lost 7 bases and 0 bases, there was a span of 16 bases. CDR3 length equals 15 residues. The CDR3 DNA reads TGTGCCTCGAGCGGTGGCGCTAGCTCCTACAATGAGCAGTTCTTC. Translated: CASSGGASSYNEQFF. Full variable domain (missing parts from reference TRBV30 and TRBJ2-1): SQTIHQWPATLVQPVGSPLSLECTVEGTSNPNLYWYRQAAGRGLQLLFYSVGIGQISSEVPQNLSASRPQDRQFILSSKKLLLSDSGFYLCASSGGASSYNEQFFGPGTRLTVL.

This clone was observed a few times. The chain joins TRBV2 to TRBJ1-4, with D possibly TRBD1 on 5 matching bases. The length of the CDR3 is 15 residues. V gave up 5 bases and J gave up 5 bases, with 15 bases separating them. CDR1 is SNHLY, CDR2 FYNNEI, per germline. This chain's CDR3 is CASSRRGGQNEKLFF. CDR3 DNA sequence: TGTGCCAGCAGTCGTCGGGGCGGACAAAATGAAAAACTGTTTTTT.

The rearrangement joins TRBV30 to TRBJ1-1, with 9 positions matching TRBD1. The germline CDR1 and CDR2 sequences are GTSNPN and SVGIG (reference sequence). V gave up 3 bases and J gave up 4 bases; unmatched junction bases: 6. The CDR3 has 14 residues. The CDR3 spells CAWSVQGASTEAFF. For the CDR3, the DNA is TGTGCCTGGAGCGTACAGGGGGCCAGCACTGAAGCTTTCTTT.

The CDR3 sequence is CASGLAKETQYF. Written as DNA, the CDR3 is TGTGCCAGCGGCCTAGCGAAGGAGACCCAGTACTTC. The chain uses TRBV2 and TRBJ2-5; weak D call: TRBD2 (6 bases). Trimming removed 8 bases at V and 5 bases at J, with 12 bases between. The V gene's germline CDR1 is SNHLY and CDR2 FYNNEI. The CDR3 sequence is 12 residues long.

The chain is built from TRBV5-1 and TRBJ1-2, with no clear D. CDR3 length equals 14 residues. Looked up from germline, CDR1 is SGHRS and CDR2 is YFSETQ. The V end lost 0 bases, the J end lost 2 bases, and 8 bases lay between the germline ends. The CDR3 loop reads CASSLAVENYGYTF. Written as DNA, the CDR3 is TGCGCCAGCAGCTTGGCGGTGGAGAACTATGGCTACACCTTC.

The genes are TRBV15 and TRBJ1-1, with 7 bases aligning to TRBD1. The CDR3 length is 16 residues. Germline values: CDR1 LNHNV, CDR2 YYDKDF (reference sequence). The V segment lost 1 base and the J segment 5 bases; nucleotides outside the gene matches: 10. The CDR3 here is CATSRGRGQGRTEAFF. The DNA of the CDR3 is TGTGCCACCAGCAGAGGGAGGGGGCAGGGGCGGACTGAAGCTTTCTTT. Based on the CDR3 plus reference TRBV15 and TRBJ1-1, the full variable domain is DAMVIQNPRYQVTQFGKPVTLSCSQTLNHNVMYWYQQKSSQAPKLLFHYYDKDFNNEADTPDNFQSRRPNTSFCFLDIRSPGLGDTAMYLCATSRGRGQGRTEAFFGQGTRLTVV.

The chain employs TRBV29-1 and TRBJ2-5, with 7 bases fitting TRBD2. In germline, CDR1 is SQVTM, CDR2 ANQGSEA. The CDR3 runs 13 residues. Losses at the gene ends were 5 bases for V and 1 base for J; bases not matched to a gene: 4. CDR3 protein: CSVKPGGQETQYF. CDR3 DNA sequence: TGCAGCGTTAAGCCGGGGGGCCAAGAGACCCAGTACTTC.

This clone was recorded only once. This rearrangement joins TRBV7-9 to TRBJ2-5; 7 bases line up with TRBD1. This CDR3 comprises 12 residues. V lost 5 bases to trimming and J lost 5 bases; unmatched junction nucleotides: 2. CDR1 SEHNR and CDR2 FQNEAQ come from the germline V gene (reference sequence). The CDR3: CASSMDRETQYF. In DNA form, the CDR3 reads TGTGCCAGCAGCATGGACAGGGAGACCCAGTACTTC. The full variable domain, rest sourced from reference TRBV7-9 and TRBJ2-5, is DTGVSQNPRHKITKRGQNVTFRCDPISEHNRLYWYRQTLGQGPEFLTYFQNEAQLEKSRLLSDRFSAERPKGSFSTLEIQRTEQGDSAMYLCASSMDRETQYFGPGTRLLVL.

J is TRBJ2-6 and V is TRBV6-5; no reliable D call. The CDR3 is 15 amino acids. Germline CDR1 MNHEY, CDR2 SVGAGI. With 6 bases removed from V and 4 bases from J, the gap between germline ends came to 13 bases. The CDR3 sequence is CASSHPVPGANVLTF. CDR3 nucleotides: TGTGCCAGCAGCCATCCCGTGCCCGGGGCCAACGTCCTGACTTTC.

V and J are TRBV18 and TRBJ2-5; D possibly corresponds to TRBD1 (6 bases). The germline V gene has CDR1 KGHSH and CDR2 LQKENI. This CDR3 region has 13 residues. With 3 bases removed from V and 8 bases from J, the gap between germline ends came to 13 bases. CDR3 DNA: TGTGCCAGCTCACCGACAACAGGGACAACCCAGTACTTC. Translated: CASSPTTGTTQYF.

In its sample, this clone was seen once. This rearrangement joins TRBV29-1 to TRBJ2-7; D unresolved. The CDR3 is made up of 13 amino acids. Between the trimmed V and J ends, which lost 4 bases and 5 bases, there was a span of 15 bases. Germline V gives CDR1 SQVTM, CDR2 ANQGSEA. CDR3 DNA sequence: TGCAGCGTTGCACAAAGGATCCTCCACGAGCAGTACTTC. Amino acid sequence: CSVAQRILHEQYF.